The following is a T cell receptor beta chain sequence with its context. The time point is: persistent/refractory GD, antithyroid drugs over 5 years with positive TRAb. Making the TCR library involved RNA that had been extracted from PBMCs. This CDR3 is built from 16 residues. With V trimmed by 0 bases and J by 5 bases, 10 bases remained unmatched. Looked up from germline, CDR1 is SGHRS and CDR2 is YFSETQ. This specimen comes from a study of regulatory T cells in long-lasting Graves disease. In building TCR beta libraries, iRepertoire HTBI primers were used together with Arm-PCR of CDR3 regions. TCRdb re-derived calls from the multiplex PCR reads in MiXCR, one entry per CDR3 protein. The sample lists about 340,000 distinct CDR3 sequences; about 19% were seen once.

Sequencing used peripheral blood mononuclear cells (PBMCs), obtained when the disease was refractory, from a patient treated with antithyroid drugs. The clonotype was recovered from a female donor with Graves disease. This chain joins TRBV5-1 and TRBJ1-1; 7 positions agree with TRBD1. Here the CDR3 reads CASSLEGQGVWTEAFF. The CDR3 coding sequence is TGCGCCAGCAGCTTGGAGGGGCAGGGGGTTTGGACTGAAGCTTTCTTT.